This T cell receptor (beta chain) stems from a study of neurological immune-mediated disorders. This clonotype was seen repeatedly, ten times or more. Time point specified: technical triplicate 3. For sorted libraries, the input was about 930,000 CD4+ or CD8+ T cells. By 5'RACE with 10-nucleotide random UMIs, the cDNA was made. Every sequencing run produced over 180 million TCR-beta sequences that came from 15-18 subjects. TCRdb re-called the 5' RACE reads with MiXCR, one entry per CDR3 protein. The repertoire holds 25,000 to 35,000 distinct CDR3 sequences, with around 16% as singletons. Germline loops: CDR1 DFQATT, CDR2 SNEGSKA (reference sequence). Trimming removed 6 bases at V and 5 bases at J, with 10 bases between. The length of the CDR3 is 11 residues.

The TCR originated in a female donor with HTLV-1-associated myelopathy (HAM/TSP). The sequencing input was CD4+ T cells from blood. J is TRBJ2-5 and V is TRBV20-1, with D unresolved. CDR3 nucleotide sequence: TGCAGTGCCCCTCTAGTTGAGACCCAGTACTTC. Translation: CSAPLVETQYF.